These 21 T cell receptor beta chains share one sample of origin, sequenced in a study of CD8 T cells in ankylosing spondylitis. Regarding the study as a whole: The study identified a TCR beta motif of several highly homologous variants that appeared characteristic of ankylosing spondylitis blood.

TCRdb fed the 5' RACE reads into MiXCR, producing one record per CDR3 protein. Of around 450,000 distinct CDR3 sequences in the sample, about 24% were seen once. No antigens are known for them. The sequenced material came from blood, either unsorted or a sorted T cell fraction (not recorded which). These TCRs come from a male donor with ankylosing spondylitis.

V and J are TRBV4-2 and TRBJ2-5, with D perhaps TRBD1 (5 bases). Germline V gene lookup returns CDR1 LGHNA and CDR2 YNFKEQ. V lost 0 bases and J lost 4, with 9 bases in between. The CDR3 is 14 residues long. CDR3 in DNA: TGTGCCAGCAGCCAAGATCAGGGCCGAGAGACCCAGTACTTC. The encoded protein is CASSQDQGRETQYF.

The CDR3 protein is CASSLSGGKETQYF. For the CDR3, the DNA is TGCGCCAGCAGCTTGTCTGGCGGGAAGGAGACCCAGTACTTC. The J gene is TRBJ2-5, the V gene TRBV5-1, with D tentatively TRBD2 (6 bases). Germline lookup yields CDR1 SGHRS and CDR2 YFSETQ. V shed 1 base and J shed 5 bases, with 12 bases lying between them. The CDR3 consists of 14 residues.

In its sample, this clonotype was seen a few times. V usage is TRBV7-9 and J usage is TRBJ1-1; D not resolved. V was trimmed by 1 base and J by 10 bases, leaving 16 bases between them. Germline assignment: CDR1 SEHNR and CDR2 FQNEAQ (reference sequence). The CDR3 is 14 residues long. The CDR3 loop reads CASSLEFGSLPAFF. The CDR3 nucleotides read TGTGCCAGCAGCTTAGAATTCGGCTCCCTCCCAGCTTTCTTT.

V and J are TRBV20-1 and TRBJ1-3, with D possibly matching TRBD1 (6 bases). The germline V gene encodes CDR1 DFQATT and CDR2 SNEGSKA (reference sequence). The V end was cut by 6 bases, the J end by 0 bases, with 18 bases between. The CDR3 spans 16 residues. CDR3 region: CSAYRKGVSSGNTIYF. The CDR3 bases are TGCAGTGCCTATAGGAAGGGGGTGAGCTCTGGAAACACCATATATTTT.

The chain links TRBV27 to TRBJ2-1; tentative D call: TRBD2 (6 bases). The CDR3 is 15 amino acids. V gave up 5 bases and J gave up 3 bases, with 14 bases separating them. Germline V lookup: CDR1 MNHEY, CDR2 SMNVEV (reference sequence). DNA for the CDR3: TGTGCCAGCAGTCCCCGACTAGGTGGCTACAATGAGCAGTTCTTC. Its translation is CASSPRLGGYNEQFF.

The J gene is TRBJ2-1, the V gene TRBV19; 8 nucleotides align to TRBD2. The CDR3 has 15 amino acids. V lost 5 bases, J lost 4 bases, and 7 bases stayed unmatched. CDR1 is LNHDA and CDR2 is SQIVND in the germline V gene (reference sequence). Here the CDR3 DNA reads TGTGCCAGTAGTTTTGAAGCGGGAGAATACAATGAGCAGTTCTTC. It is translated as CASSFEAGEYNEQFF.

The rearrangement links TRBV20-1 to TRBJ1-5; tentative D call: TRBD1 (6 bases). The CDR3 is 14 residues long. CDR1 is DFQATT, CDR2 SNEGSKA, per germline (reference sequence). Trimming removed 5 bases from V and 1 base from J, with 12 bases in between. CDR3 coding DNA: TGCAGTGCTGCCCTCGACAGGAGCAATCAGCCCCAGCATTTT. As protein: CSAALDRSNQPQHF.

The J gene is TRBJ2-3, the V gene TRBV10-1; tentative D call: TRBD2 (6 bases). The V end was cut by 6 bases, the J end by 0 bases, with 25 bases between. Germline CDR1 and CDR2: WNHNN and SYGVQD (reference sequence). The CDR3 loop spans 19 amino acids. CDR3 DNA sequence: TGCGCCAGCAGCCCCGGGGGAGCGAGTGGTACCGTTAGCACAGATACGCAGTATTTT. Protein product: CASSPGGASGTVSTDTQYF.

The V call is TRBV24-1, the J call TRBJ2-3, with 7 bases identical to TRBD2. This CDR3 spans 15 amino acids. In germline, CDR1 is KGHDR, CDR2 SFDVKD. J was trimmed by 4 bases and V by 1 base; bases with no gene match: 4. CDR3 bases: TGTGCCACCAGTGATTTAACGGGAGGACCAGATACGCAGTATTTT. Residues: CATSDLTGGPDTQYF.

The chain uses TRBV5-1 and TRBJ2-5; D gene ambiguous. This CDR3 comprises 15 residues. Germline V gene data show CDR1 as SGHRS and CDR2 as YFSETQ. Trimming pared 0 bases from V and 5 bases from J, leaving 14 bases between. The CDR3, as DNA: TGCGCCAGCAGCTTGGGACCCCTTTTCGGGGAGACCCAGTACTTC. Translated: CASSLGPLFGETQYF.

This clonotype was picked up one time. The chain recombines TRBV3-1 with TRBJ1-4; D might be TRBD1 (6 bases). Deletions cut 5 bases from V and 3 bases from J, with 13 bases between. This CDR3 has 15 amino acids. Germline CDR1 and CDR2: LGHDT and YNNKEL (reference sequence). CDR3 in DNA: TGTGCCAGCAGCGTCTGGCAGGGGTCTAATGAAAAACTGTTTTTT. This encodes CASSVWQGSNEKLFF.

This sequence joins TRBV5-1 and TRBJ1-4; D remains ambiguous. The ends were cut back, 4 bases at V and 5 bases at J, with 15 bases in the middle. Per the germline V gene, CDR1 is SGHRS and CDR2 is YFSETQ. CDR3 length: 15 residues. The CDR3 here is CASSLGWGSNEKLFF. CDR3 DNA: TGCGCCAGCAGCCTCGGTTGGGGATCCAATGAAAAACTGTTTTTT.

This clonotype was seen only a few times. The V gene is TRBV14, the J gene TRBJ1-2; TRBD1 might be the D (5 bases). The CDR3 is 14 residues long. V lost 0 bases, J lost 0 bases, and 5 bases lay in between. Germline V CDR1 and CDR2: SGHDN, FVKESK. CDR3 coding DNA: TGTGCCAGCAGCCAAGACAGGGCTAACTATGGCTACACCTTC. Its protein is CASSQDRANYGYTF.

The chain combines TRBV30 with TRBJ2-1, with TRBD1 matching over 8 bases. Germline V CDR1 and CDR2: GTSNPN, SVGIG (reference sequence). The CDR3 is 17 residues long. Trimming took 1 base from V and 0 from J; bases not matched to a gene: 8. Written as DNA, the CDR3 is TGTGCCTGGAGTGGTCGACAGGGGATCATCTCCTACAATGAGCAGTTCTTC. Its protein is CAWSGRQGIISYNEQFF.

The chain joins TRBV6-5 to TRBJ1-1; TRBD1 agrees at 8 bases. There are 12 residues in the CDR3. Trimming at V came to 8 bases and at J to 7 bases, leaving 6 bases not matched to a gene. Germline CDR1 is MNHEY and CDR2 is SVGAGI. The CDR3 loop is CASSRGQGEAFF. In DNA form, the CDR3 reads TGTGCCAGCTCCAGGGGGCAAGGTGAAGCTTTCTTT.

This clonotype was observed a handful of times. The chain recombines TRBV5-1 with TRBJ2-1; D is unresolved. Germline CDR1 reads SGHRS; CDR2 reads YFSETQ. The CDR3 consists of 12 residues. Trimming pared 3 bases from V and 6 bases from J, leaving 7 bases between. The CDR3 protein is CASSYWINEQFF. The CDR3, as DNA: TGCGCCAGCAGCTATTGGATCAATGAGCAGTTCTTC.

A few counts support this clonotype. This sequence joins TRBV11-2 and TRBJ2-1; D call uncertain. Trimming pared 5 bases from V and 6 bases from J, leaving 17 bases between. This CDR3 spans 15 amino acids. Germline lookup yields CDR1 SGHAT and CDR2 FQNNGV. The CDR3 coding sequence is TGTGCCAGCAGCAACGGACCCTCGTCCGGCAATGAGCAGTTCTTC. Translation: CASSNGPSSGNEQFF.

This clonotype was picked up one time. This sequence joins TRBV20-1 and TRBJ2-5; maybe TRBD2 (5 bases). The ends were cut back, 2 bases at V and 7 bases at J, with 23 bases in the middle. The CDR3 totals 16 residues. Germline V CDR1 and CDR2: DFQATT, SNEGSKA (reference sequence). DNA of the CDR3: TGCAGTGCTAGACCCCGTCTGGCGGGCTTTACTAGGACCCAGTACTTC. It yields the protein CSARPRLAGFTRTQYF.

The CDR3 sequence: CSVGDGVNTGELFF. The CDR3 DNA sequence: TGCAGCGTTGGGGACGGGGTGAACACCGGGGAGCTGTTTTTT. This sequence joins TRBV29-1 and TRBJ2-2; D tentatively reads TRBD1 or TRBD2 (5 bases each). This CDR3 is 14 amino acids long. V was shortened by 4 bases and J by 1 base, with 10 bases between the two germline ends. The germline gives CDR1 SQVTM, CDR2 ANQGSEA.

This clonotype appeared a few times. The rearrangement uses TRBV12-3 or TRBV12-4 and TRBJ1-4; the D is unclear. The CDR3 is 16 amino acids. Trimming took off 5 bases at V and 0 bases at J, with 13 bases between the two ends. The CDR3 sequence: CASSPTMAATNEKLFF. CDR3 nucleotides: TGTGCCAGCAGTCCCACCATGGCGGCAACTAATGAAAAACTGTTTTTT.

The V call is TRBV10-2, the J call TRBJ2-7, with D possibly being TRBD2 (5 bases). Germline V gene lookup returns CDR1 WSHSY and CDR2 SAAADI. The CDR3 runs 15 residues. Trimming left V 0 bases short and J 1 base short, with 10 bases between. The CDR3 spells CASSESSDWSYEQYV. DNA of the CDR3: TGCGCCAGCAGTGAGTCTTCGGACTGGTCCTACGAGCAGTACGTC.